This paragraph covers one T cell receptor beta chain sequence. Its specificity is not known. Within the sample, other DNA sequences also encode this same CDR3. From CD4+ cells came CD45RA+ naive and CD45RA-negative memory subsets. This CDR3 contains 12 residues. Germline V lookup: CDR1 MGHDK, CDR2 SYGVNS. Trimming pared 3 bases from V and 5 bases from J, leaving 5 bases between. This entry comes from a study of shared clonotypes between healthy human individuals. Samples underwent the assay at deep level. The assay was immunoSEQ multiplex PCR, and TCRdb's table has in-frame clones only and misses some. The repertoire consists of hundreds of thousands of clones, with approximately 73% occurring once and the leading ten covering roughly 1.9%. General study results and limits: In the sorted subsets, rarefaction showed sequencing was incomplete despite large depth. A generally larger estimated richness was seen in naive subsets than in memory subsets.

The receptor was derived from a woman in her twenties or thirties in good health. The chain recombines TRBV25-1 with TRBJ1-5, with unresolved D. Specimen: memory CD4+ T cells sorted from blood. The subset is: CD45RA-negative fraction. The CDR3 loop reads CASSDSDQPQHF. For the CDR3, the DNA is TGTGCCAGCAGTGACAGCGATCAGCCCCAGCATTTT.